This T cell receptor beta chain is from a study of T-cell memory formation after mild COVID-19. This clonotype was recorded only once. From the 5' RACE reads, TCRdb called clonotypes with MiXCR, one entry per CDR3 protein. The sample contains 300,000 to 400,000 distinct CDR3 sequences, about a sixth of which appear only once. V dropped 4 bases and J dropped 6 bases, with 19 bases sitting between them. CDR1 SGHAT and CDR2 FQNNGV come from the germline V gene. This CDR3 contains 16 residues. This sequence originates from a man between 18 and 35 years old who had mild COVID-19 (a few samples of this study predate the infection). Cell type and time point are not known. The source material was PBMCs or a T cell subset sorted from them (not recorded which). The chain joins TRBV11-2 to TRBJ2-1; D gene ambiguous. The DNA of the CDR3 is TGTGCCAGCAGCTCGGCTTCTGACCCTTGGGGCAATGAGCAGTTCTTC. Residues: CASSSASDPWGNEQFF.